The rows below give T cell receptor beta chains drawn from one sample of a study of T cell repertoires in cytomegalovirus infection. TCRdb processed the reads anew with MiXCR; each CDR3 protein has one entry. This table has 150,000 to 160,000 distinct CDR3 sequences, 23% appearing once. Sample: PBMCs. The receptors here all came from a human donor in good health (CMV status not recorded). Some clones in this sample may be carry-over from other donors' samples. The CDR3 runs from the conserved cysteine through the conserved F or W.

v_gene: TRBV12-3/TRBV12-4; j_gene: TRBJ2-3; len: 16; CDR3aa: CASSLGSGRASDTQYF
v_gene: TRBV12-3/TRBV12-4; j_gene: TRBJ2-5; len: 14; CDR3aa: CASSRTSGQETQYF
v_gene: TRBV7-2; j_gene: TRBJ2-4; len: 17; CDR3aa: CASSLDKTSGQKNIQYF
v_gene: TRBV28; j_gene: TRBJ2-1; len: 15; CDR3aa: CASRGDRGPNREQFF
v_gene: TRBV11-2; j_gene: TRBJ2-1; len: 14; CDR3aa: CASSFRTTYYEQFF
v_gene: TRBV6-2/TRBV6-3; j_gene: TRBJ2-3; len: 15; CDR3aa: CASSYFGRGADTQYF
v_gene: TRBV11-3; j_gene: TRBJ2-3; len: 14; CDR3aa: CASSTGTGADTQYF
v_gene: TRBV20-1; j_gene: TRBJ2-7; len: 15; CDR3aa: CSARDPVTSSYEQYF
v_gene: TRBV5-1; j_gene: TRBJ2-2; len: 12; CDR3aa: CASSGSSGELFF
v_gene: TRBV6-6; j_gene: TRBJ2-1; len: 14; CDR3aa: CASSGGDYYNEQFF
v_gene: TRBV7-3; j_gene: TRBJ2-6; len: 16; CDR3aa: CASSFSVETGANVLTF